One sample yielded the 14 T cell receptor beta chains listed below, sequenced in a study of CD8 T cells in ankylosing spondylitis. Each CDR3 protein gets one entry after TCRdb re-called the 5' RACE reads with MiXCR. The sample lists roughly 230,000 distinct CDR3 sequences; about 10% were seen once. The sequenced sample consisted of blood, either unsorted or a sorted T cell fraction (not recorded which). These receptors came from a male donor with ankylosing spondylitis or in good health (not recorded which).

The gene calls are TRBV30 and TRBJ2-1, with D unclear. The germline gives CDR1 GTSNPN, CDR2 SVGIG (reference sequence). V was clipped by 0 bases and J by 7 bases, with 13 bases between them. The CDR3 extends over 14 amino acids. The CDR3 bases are TGTGCCTGGAGTGTACGTGAGCGAAAGAATGAGCAGTTCTTC. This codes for CAWSVRERKNEQFF.

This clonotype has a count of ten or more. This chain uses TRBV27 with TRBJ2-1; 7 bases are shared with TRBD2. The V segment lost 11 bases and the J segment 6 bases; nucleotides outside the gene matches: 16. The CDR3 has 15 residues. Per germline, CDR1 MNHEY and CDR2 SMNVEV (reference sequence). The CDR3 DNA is TGTGCCGCAAAAAGGATGGGCGGGAGTGGCAATGAGCAGTTCTTC. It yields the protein CAAKRMGGSGNEQFF.

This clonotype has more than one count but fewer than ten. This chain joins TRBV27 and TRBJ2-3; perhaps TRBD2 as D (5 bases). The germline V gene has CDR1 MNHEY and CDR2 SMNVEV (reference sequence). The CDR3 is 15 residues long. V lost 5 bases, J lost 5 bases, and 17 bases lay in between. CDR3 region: CASSAVGVRLDTQYF. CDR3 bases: TGTGCCAGCAGTGCGGTCGGGGTACGCCTAGATACGCAGTATTTT.

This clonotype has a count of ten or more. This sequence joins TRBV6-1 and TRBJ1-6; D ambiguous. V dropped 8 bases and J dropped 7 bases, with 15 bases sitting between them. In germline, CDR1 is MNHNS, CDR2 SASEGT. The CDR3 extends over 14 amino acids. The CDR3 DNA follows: TGTGCCAGCTTGACGATGACGAAAAATTCACCCCTCCACTTT. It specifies CASLTMTKNSPLHF.

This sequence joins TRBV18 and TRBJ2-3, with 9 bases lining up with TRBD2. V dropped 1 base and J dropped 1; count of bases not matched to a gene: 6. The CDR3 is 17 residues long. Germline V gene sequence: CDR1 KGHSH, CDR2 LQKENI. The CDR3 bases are TGTGCCAGCTCACCACTAGCGGGGGCGGTGGGCACAGATACGCAGTATTTT. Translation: CASSPLAGAVGTDTQYF. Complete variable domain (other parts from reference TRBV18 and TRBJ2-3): NAGVMQNPRHLVRRRGQEARLRCSPMKGHSHVYWYRQLPEEGLKFMVYLQKENIIDESGMPKERFSAEFPKEGPSILRIQQVVRGDSAAYFCASSPLAGAVGTDTQYFGPGTRLTVL.

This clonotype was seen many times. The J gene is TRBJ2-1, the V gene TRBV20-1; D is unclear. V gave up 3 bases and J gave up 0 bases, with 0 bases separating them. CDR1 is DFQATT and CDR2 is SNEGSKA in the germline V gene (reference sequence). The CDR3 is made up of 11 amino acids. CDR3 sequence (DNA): TGCAGTGCTAGCTCCTACAATGAGCAGTTCTTC. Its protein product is CSASSYNEQFF.

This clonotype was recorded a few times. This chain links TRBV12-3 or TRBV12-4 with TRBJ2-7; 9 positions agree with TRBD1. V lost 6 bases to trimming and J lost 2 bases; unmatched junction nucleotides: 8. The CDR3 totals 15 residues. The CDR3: CASSRQGQGPYEQYF. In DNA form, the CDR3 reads TGTGCCAGCAGCCGCCAGGGACAGGGTCCCTACGAGCAGTACTTC.

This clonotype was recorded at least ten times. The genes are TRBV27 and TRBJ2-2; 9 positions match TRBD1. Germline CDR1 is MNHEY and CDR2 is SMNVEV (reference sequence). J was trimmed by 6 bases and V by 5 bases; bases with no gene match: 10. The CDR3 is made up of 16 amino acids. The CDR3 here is CASSGTGLRLAGELFF. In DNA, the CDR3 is TGTGCCAGCAGTGGGACAGGGTTAAGGTTAGCCGGGGAGCTGTTTTTT.

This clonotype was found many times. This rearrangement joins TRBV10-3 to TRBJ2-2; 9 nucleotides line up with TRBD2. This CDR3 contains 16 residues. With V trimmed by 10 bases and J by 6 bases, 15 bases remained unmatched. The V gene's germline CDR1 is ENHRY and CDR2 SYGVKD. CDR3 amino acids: CATRGAGGIGPGELFF. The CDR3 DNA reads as TGTGCCACCCGAGGAGCGGGAGGAATAGGCCCCGGGGAGCTGTTTTTT.

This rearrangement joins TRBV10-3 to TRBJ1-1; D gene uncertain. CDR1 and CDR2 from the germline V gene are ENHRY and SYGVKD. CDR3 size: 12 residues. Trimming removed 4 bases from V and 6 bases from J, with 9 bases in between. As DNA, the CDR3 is TGTGCCATCAGTGGGAAAGGGTCTGAAGCTTTCTTT. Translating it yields CAISGKGSEAFF.

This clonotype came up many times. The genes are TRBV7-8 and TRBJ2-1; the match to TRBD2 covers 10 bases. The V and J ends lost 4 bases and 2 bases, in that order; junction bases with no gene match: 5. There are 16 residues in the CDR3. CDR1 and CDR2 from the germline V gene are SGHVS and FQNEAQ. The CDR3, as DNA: TGTGCCAGCAGCTCTCTAGCGGGAGCTCCCTACAATGAGCAGTTCTTC. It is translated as CASSSLAGAPYNEQFF.

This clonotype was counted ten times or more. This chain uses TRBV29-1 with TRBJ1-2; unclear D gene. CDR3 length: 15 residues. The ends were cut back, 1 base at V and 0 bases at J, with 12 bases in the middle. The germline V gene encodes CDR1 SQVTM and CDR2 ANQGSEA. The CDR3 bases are TGCAGCGTTGAAGGCGACGGACGTTCTAACTATGGCTACACCTTC. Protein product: CSVEGDGRSNYGYTF.

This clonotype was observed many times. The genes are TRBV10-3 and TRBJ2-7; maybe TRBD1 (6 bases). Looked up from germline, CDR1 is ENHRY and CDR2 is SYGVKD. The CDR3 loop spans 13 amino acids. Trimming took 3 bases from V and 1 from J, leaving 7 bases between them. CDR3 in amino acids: CAISDDRSYEQYF. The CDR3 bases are TGTGCCATCAGTGATGACAGGTCCTACGAGCAGTACTTC.

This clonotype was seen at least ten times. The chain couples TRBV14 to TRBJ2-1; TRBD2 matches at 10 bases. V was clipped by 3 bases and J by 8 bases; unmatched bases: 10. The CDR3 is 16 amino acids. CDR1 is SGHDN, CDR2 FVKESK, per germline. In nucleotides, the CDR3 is TGTGCCAGCAGCCACCTCCCTCTAGGACTAGCGGATGAGCAGTTCTTC. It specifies CASSHLPLGLADEQFF.